A single sample gave rise to the 19 T cell receptor beta chains below, sequenced in a study of control samples from healthy donors and cancer patients. Some clones are missing from TCRdb's copy, which holds only in-frame ones; the method was immunoSEQ multiplex PCR. This sample has roughly 47,000 clones, with 87% found just once. Sequencing was performed on PBMCs. These receptors all come from an older woman with lung cancer.

The rearrangement uses TRBV11-2 and TRBJ2-1; D possibly corresponds to TRBD2 (5 bases). The length of the CDR3 is 14 residues. The V gene lost 5 bases and the J gene lost 4 bases, with 12 bases spanning the gap. Germline CDR1 reads SGHAT; CDR2 reads FQNNGV. For the CDR3, the DNA is TGTGCCAGCAGCCCCAGAGGGCGATACAATGAGCAGTTCTTC. This encodes CASSPRGRYNEQFF.

The chain couples TRBV5-5 to TRBJ1-5; possibly TRBD1 for D (5 bases). CDR1 and CDR2 (germline): SGHKS, YYEKEE (reference sequence). CDR3 length: 15 amino acids. Trimming cost V 3 bases and J 4 bases, with 14 bases left between them. CDR3 bases: TGTGCCAGCAGCTCCCGCTCAGGGTGGAATCAGCCCCAGCATTTT. It translates to CASSSRSGWNQPQHF.

The DNA of the CDR3 is TGTGCCAGCAGTATACTAAAGCGCGGGAGCTACGAGCAGTACTTC. Translation: CASSILKRGSYEQYF. The chain couples TRBV27 to TRBJ2-7; 7 nucleotides agree with TRBD2. Germline trimming cut 5 bases from V and 3 bases from J; bases unmatched to any gene: 10. The CDR3 has 15 amino acids. Per germline, CDR1 MNHEY and CDR2 SMNVEV (reference sequence).

The chain recombines TRBV10-3 with TRBJ2-3; D unclear. CDR3 length: 13 amino acids. Trimming left V 3 bases short and J 4 bases short, with 8 bases between. Germline assignment: CDR1 ENHRY and CDR2 SYGVKD. CDR3 DNA: TGTGCCATCAGTGAAAGATTATCAGATACGCAGTATTTT. It translates to CAISERLSDTQYF.

The CDR3 DNA follows: TGTGCCAGCAGTCACCCGGGACAGGGGCCTCCAACCCCAAATTCACCCCTCCACTTT. Translation: CASSHPGQGPPTPNSPLHF. This chain uses TRBV6-2 or TRBV6-3 with TRBJ1-6, with TRBD1 matching 10 bases. Per the germline V gene, CDR1 is MNHEY and CDR2 is SVGEGT. This CDR3 is 19 amino acids long. Losses at the gene ends were 5 bases for V and 7 bases for J; bases not matched to a gene: 17.

The rearrangement joins TRBV3-1 (or the pseudogene TRBV3-2) to TRBJ1-6; a possible D gene is TRBD1 (5 bases). Trimming removed 0 bases from V and 13 bases from J, with 10 bases in between. The germline V gene encodes CDR1 LGHDT and CDR2 YNNKEL (reference sequence). The length of the CDR3 is 13 residues. CDR3 sequence: CASSQETVSPLHF. The CDR3 coding sequence is TGTGCCAGCAGCCAAGAGACAGTCTCTCCCCTCCACTTT.

The V and J genes are TRBV4-3 and TRBJ2-1, with TRBD2 as a possible D gene (5 bases). V was shortened by 3 bases and J by 6 bases, with 15 bases between the two germline ends. CDR1 and CDR2 (germline): LGHNA, YSLEER. The CDR3 extends over 15 amino acids. CDR3: CASSQHGLPRNEQFF. Written as DNA, the CDR3 is TGCGCCAGCAGCCAGCATGGACTTCCCCGCAATGAGCAGTTCTTC.

This sequence joins TRBV10-3 and TRBJ2-5, with TRBD2 identical over 7 bases. CDR1 is ENHRY, CDR2 SYGVKD, per germline. V shed 5 bases, J shed 2 bases, and the junction held 8 bases outside the gene matches. The CDR3 covers 15 residues. The CDR3 here is CAISSGTTGQETQYF. CDR3 coding DNA: TGTGCCATCAGTTCCGGGACTACCGGTCAAGAGACCCAGTACTTC.

The chain has TRBV3-1 (or the pseudogene TRBV3-2) and TRBJ2-1; 8 nucleotides align to TRBD2. J gave up 4 bases and V 1 base, and 9 bases lay outside the gene matches. CDR3 length: 17 residues. CDR1 and CDR2 (germline): LGHDT, YNNKEL (reference sequence). The CDR3 sequence: CASSQVWTSRDYNEQFF. The DNA for the CDR3 is TGTGCCAGCAGCCAAGTTTGGACTAGCCGAGATTACAATGAGCAGTTCTTC.

J is TRBJ2-7 and V is TRBV2; possibly TRBD1 for D (6 bases). This CDR3 comprises 13 residues. V dropped 2 bases and J dropped 8 bases, with 13 bases sitting between them. Per the germline V gene, CDR1 is SNHLY and CDR2 is FYNNEI. The CDR3 DNA is TGTGCCAGCAGTGAACTGGGCAGGGGCCAGCAGTACTTC. Translating it yields CASSELGRGQQYF.

The chain is built from TRBV19 and TRBJ1-1; 10 bases align to TRBD1. Germline CDR1 and CDR2: LNHDA and SQIVND (reference sequence). With 4 bases clipped from V and 4 bases from J, the junction kept 9 bases outside the gene matches. This CDR3 contains 16 residues. Written as DNA, the CDR3 is TGTGCCAGTAGTACAACAGGACAGGGGGTGGGCACTGAAGCTTTCTTT. Translated, it gives CASSTTGQGVGTEAFF.

The chain links TRBV9 to TRBJ2-3, with D tentatively TRBD1 (6 bases). CDR3 length equals 16 residues. Germline loops: CDR1 SGDLS, CDR2 YYNGEE. Trimming shortened V by 2 bases and J by 0 bases, and 13 bases separated the two germline ends. The CDR3 bases are TGTGCCAGCAGCGTCTACTCTAGGGGGAGCACAGATACGCAGTATTTT. This sequence encodes CASSVYSRGSTDTQYF.

The chain has TRBV24-1 and TRBJ2-1, with D possibly TRBD1 on 6 matching bases. The V and J ends lost 1 base and 8 bases respectively, with 20 bases between them. The V gene's germline CDR1 is KGHDR and CDR2 SFDVKD. This CDR3 has 17 amino acids. CDR3 nucleotides: TGTGCCACCAGTGATTTTAGTCCACAGGGACGAATGGATGAGCAGTTCTTC. It encodes CATSDFSPQGRMDEQFF.

CDR3 region: CASSDRTGIHEQYF. In DNA form, the CDR3 reads TGTGCCAGCAGTGACCGGACAGGGATCCACGAGCAGTACTTC. The chain is built from TRBV6-1 and TRBJ2-7; 8 bases fit TRBD1. J lost 5 bases, V lost 3 bases, and 6 bases had no gene match. The germline V gene encodes CDR1 MNHNS and CDR2 SASEGT. This CDR3 region has 14 residues.

This chain links TRBV11-2 with TRBJ2-3; possible D gene TRBD2, 6 bases. Germline V CDR1 and CDR2: SGHAT, FQNNGV. The CDR3 has 15 amino acids. With 3 bases removed from V and 5 bases from J, the gap between germline ends came to 15 bases. The CDR3 reads CASSFIREYEDTQYF. Written as DNA, the CDR3 is TGTGCCAGCAGCTTCATTCGGGAGTATGAAGATACGCAGTATTTT.

The J gene is TRBJ1-5, the V gene TRBV6-1, with TRBD1 identical over 8 bases. V lost 1 base, J lost 1 base, and 6 bases stayed unmatched. The germline V gene has CDR1 MNHNS and CDR2 SASEGT. This CDR3 region has 17 residues. CDR3 coding DNA: TGTGCCAGCAGTGAAGTGCGTTACAGGGGGAGCAATCAGCCCCAGCATTTT. Its translation: CASSEVRYRGSNQPQHF.

The rearrangement uses TRBV4-2 and TRBJ2-2; unclear D gene. Trimming stripped 1 base from V and 1 base from J, with 4 bases between. This CDR3 is 14 amino acids long. CDR1 and CDR2 (germline): LGHNA, YNFKEQ. This chain's CDR3 is CASSQGRNTGELFF. CDR3 nucleotides: TGTGCCAGCAGCCAAGGCAGGAACACCGGGGAGCTGTTTTTT.

V and J are TRBV5-1 and TRBJ1-1; tentative D call: TRBD1 (6 bases). The CDR3 is 15 residues long. V was pared by 7 bases and J by 4 bases, with 20 bases between. Germline CDR1 is SGHRS and CDR2 is YFSETQ. CDR3 nucleotide sequence: TGCGCCAGCCTCAAGGCCTCAGGACAGCTCACTGAAGCTTTCTTT. Protein product: CASLKASGQLTEAFF.

This rearrangement joins TRBV5-6 to TRBJ2-3; D is possibly TRBD1 or TRBD2 (5 bases each). CDR3 length equals 17 residues. Per germline, CDR1 SGHDT and CDR2 YYEEEE. With 4 bases removed from V and 2 bases from J, the gap between germline ends came to 20 bases. In DNA form, the CDR3 reads TGTGCCAGCAGCCCCGGGACCGAGACCGCCGTCACAGATACGCAGTATTTT. The encoded protein is CASSPGTETAVTDTQYF.